The subject of this entry is one TCR beta chain. The antigen is undetermined. This entry belongs to a study of persistence of HIV-infected CD4 T cells. The CDR3 loop spans 16 amino acids. Germline-derived CDR1 and CDR2 are SGHVS and FQNEAQ. Trimming shortened V by 4 bases and J by 5 bases, and 15 bases separated the two germline ends. An overlapping HIV-1 Gag peptide pool stimulated these cells at 0.85 to 1 ug/peptide/mL. Sorted nonresponding memory CD4+ T cells were CD40L-negative, CD69-negative, CD45RO-high. Donors had CD4+ T cell counts above 400 cells/uL and were CMV-seropositive. Before stimulation, PBMCs underwent CD8+ T cell depletion. A roughly 18-hour stimulation of CD8-depleted PBMCs used anti-CD28/CD49d costimulation, CD40-blocking antibody and enfuvirtide. Sequencing used immunoSEQ version 4 in survey mode. Some clones are missing from TCRdb's copy, which holds only in-frame ones; the method was immunoSEQ multiplex PCR. The table has over 30,000 clones, roughly 80% seen once; the top ten hold roughly 1%.

The rearrangement links TRBV7-8 to TRBJ1-6; D gene unclear. Sample: cultured CD4+ T cells from PBMCs, taken from a patient who received antiretroviral therapy. The sequence was collected from an adult with HIV. The donor label of this sample is uncertain. The CDR3 coding sequence is TGTGCCAGCAGCTCCTACTGGGAGGGAAATAATTCACCCCTCCACTTT. This sequence encodes CASSSYWEGNNSPLHF.